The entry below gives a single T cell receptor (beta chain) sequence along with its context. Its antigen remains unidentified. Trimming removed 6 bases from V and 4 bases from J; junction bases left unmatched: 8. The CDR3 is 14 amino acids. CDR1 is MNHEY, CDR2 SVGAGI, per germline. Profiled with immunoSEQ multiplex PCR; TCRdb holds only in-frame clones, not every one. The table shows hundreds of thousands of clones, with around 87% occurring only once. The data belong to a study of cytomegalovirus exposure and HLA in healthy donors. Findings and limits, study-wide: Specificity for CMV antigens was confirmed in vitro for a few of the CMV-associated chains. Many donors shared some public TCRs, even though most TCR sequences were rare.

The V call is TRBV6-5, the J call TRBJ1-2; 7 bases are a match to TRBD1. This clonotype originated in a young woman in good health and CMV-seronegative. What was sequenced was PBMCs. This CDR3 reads CASSPTGIIYGYTF. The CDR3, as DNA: TGTGCCAGCAGCCCGACAGGGATCATCTATGGCTACACCTTC.